This T cell receptor beta chain was sequenced in a study of shared clonotypes between healthy human individuals (dated by TCRdb to the early 2020s). Study-wide context: Three men and a couple of women, aged 18 to 49 years, made up the cohort. Per donor, leukapheresis produced somewhere between about 0.94 and 9.5 billion PBMCs. Libraries were prepared and TCR repertoires were sequenced by different laboratories using diverse techniques, in order to increase sequencing depth and limit assay-specific biases. The study deeply sequenced blood TCR repertoires of about five healthy adults to estimate repertoire size and the extent of clonotype sharing between individuals. For each donor, CD4 naive and CD4 memory were each given three plates, CD8 naive was given two plates, and CD8 memory was given one plate.

With respect to this clone: Its antigen target is currently unknown. Nothing much larger sits one base from this clone, and base qualities are not available.

Using the deep immunoSEQ assay, multiplex PCR amplified TCR CDR3 regions from genomic DNA. Extracted genomic DNA from each cell subset was distributed evenly across all wells of several immunoSEQ 96-well plates, and each plate was treated as a replicate. Each replicate PCR for sorted subsets received about 220 ng genomic DNA, equal to tens of thousands of T cell genomes. Purified libraries were measured with a Qubit 3.0 fluorometer, size-checked on a Bioanalyzer 2100, and measured again with the KAPA Library Quantification kit. Each immunoSEQ 96-well plate was sequenced on its own single-read 150-cycle Illumina NextSeq 550 flow cell. Processing in the source paper ran as follows. Because only junctional sequences without quality scores were contained in the immunoSEQ output, filtering matching that applied to full-length reads could not be performed. Sequences were annotated with PyIR, a Python wrapper for IgBLAST v1.9, using IMGT germline references to assign V/J genes and CDR3. Reads were filtered out if the reads had weak V/J assignments (E-value above 1e-6), no CDR3, stop codons, out-of-frame junctions, or ambiguous translated residues. V3J clonotypes were defined by identical inferred V gene, J gene, and CDR3 amino acid sequence. The percentage overlap between two repertoires was calculated by dividing the number of shared unique clonotypes by the size of the smaller repertoire. Repertoire richness was assessed with RTK rarefaction, the Chao1 estimator, and Recon v2.1 estimates of unobserved clonotypes. OLGA was used to compute generation probabilities for all TCRbeta clonotypes that the gDNA method yielded from a few donors. TCRdb holds this immuneACCESS table with in-frame rearrangements only. Some clones are missing; in checked studies, unresolved V genes explain under half, and the rest has no known cause. V and J calls and clone size are those listed in that table; D and trimming were worked out from the DNA. In this sample the table shows some 1,600,000 clones, 98% of which occur a single time. The ten largest clonotypes hold roughly 0.42% of the sample.

The CDR3 sequence holds 13 residues, the cysteine and phenylalanine included. The retained sequence is limited to the CDR3, 39 bases, with the frame set at the first base. CDR1 and CDR2, looked up from the germline V gene, are SGDLS and YYNGEE. Germline trimming amounts to 3 bases on V and 10 bases on J, with 6 as the count of junction bases outside the gene matches. Results the study describes overall, beyond this receptor: Clonotypes shared by all four sorted-subset donors showed higher generation probabilities than non-shared clonotypes. Incomplete sequencing was indicated by rarefaction of sorted-subset datasets, despite the large sequencing depth. Sampling was limited to blood, and TCR repertoires in tissue likely differ from TCR repertoires in blood. Pairwise subsampling led to the expectation that sequencing depth would affect the degree of clonotype sharing among donors. Because the study included a small number of donors, the genetic and exposure-history diversity represented was limited. When four donors were compared, the shared fraction of clonotypes was about 5.4% for naive CD4, around 4% for naive CD8, about 2.4% for memory CD4, and about 0.36% for memory CD8. Estimated clonotype richness was generally larger for naive than for memory subsets.

Donors were healthy HIV-negative adults with no recently reported acute infections or vaccinations. Every donor was a Caucasian adult living in Nashville, Tennessee, USA. CD4+ T cells were enriched by magnetic negative selection, after which naive cells were positively selected on CD45RA and the negative fraction was taken as the memory subset. Blood was obtained by leukapheresis, after which PBMCs were separated by Ficoll-Histopaque density gradient centrifugation and cryopreserved in liquid nitrogen vapor phase. Purity and quantity of every magnetically sorted T cell population were checked by analytical flow cytometry. Genomic DNA was isolated from each sorted fraction and quantified by UV absorbance on a Nanodrop 2000c.

This receptor was obtained from a man aged 25 to 40 in good health. Sequenced material: naive CD4+ T cells sorted from blood. The cell subset or site label for this specimen denotes: CD45RA+ positively selected. The chain is assembled from TRBV9 and TRBJ1-4; a stretch of 7 junction bases matches TRBD1. In nucleotides, the sequence is TGTGCCAGCAGCGAGAGACAGGGCGGAAAACTGTTTTTT. It is translated as CASSERQGGKLFF.